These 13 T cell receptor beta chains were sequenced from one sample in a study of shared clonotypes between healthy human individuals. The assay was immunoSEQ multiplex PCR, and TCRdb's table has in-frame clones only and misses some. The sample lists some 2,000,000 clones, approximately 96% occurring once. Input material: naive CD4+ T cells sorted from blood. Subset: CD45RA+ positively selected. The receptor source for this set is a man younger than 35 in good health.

Here the CDR3 reads CASRLGPTDTQYF. The CDR3 DNA reads TGTGCCAGTAGGCTCGGGCCGACAGATACGCAGTATTTT. The chain has TRBV19 and TRBJ2-3; D gene unclear. The CDR3 runs to 13 residues. Trimming cost V 6 bases and J 3 bases, with 10 bases left between them. From germline, CDR1 is LNHDA and CDR2 SQIVND (reference sequence).

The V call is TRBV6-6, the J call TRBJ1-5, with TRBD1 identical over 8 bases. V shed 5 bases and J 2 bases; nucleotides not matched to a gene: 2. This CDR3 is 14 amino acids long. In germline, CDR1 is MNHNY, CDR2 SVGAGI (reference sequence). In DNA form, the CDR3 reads TGTGCCAGCAGTCGGGGACAGGGCAATCAGCCCCAGCATTTT. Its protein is CASSRGQGNQPQHF.

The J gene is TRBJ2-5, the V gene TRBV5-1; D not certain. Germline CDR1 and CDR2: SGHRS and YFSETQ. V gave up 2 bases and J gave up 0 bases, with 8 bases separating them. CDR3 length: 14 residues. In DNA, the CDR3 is TGCGCCAGCAGCTTCCAGACGTACCAAGAGACCCAGTACTTC. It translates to CASSFQTYQETQYF.

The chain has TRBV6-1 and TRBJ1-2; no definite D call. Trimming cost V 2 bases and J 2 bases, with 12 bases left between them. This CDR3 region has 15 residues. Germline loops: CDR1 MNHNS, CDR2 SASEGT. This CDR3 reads CASSEHADSNYGYTF. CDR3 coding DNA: TGTGCCAGCAGTGAACATGCAGATTCGAACTATGGCTACACCTTC.

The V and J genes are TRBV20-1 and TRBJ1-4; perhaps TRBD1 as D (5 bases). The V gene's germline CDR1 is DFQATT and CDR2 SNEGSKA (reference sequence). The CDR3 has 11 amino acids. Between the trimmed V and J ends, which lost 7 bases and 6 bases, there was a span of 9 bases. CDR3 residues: CSVGGYEKLFF. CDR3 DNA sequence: TGCAGTGTCGGGGGGTATGAAAAACTGTTTTTT.

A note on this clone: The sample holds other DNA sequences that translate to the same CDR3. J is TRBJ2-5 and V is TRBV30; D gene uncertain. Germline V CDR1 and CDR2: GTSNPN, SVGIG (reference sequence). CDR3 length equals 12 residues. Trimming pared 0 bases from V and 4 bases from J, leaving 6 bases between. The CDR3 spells CAWSVLRETQYF. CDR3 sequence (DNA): TGTGCCTGGAGTGTACTTCGAGAGACCCAGTACTTC. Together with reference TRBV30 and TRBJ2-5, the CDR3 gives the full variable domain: SQTIHQWPATLVQPVGSPLSLECTVEGTSNPNLYWYRQAAGRGLQLLFYSVGIGQISSEVPQNLSASRPQDRQFILSSKKLLLSDSGFYLCAWSVLRETQYFGPGTRLLVL.

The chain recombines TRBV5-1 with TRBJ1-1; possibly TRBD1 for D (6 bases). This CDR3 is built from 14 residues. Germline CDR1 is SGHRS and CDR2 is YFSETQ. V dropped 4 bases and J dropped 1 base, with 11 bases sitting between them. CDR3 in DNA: TGCGCCAGCAGCATTGGGACACAGAACACTGAAGCTTTCTTT. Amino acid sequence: CASSIGTQNTEAFF.

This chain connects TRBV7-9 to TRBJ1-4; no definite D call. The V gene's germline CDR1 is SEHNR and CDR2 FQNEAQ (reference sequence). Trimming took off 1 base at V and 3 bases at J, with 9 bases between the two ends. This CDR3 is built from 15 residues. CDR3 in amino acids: CASSLEEVANEKLFF. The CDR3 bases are TGTGCCAGCAGCTTAGAGGAGGTAGCTAATGAAAAACTGTTTTTT.

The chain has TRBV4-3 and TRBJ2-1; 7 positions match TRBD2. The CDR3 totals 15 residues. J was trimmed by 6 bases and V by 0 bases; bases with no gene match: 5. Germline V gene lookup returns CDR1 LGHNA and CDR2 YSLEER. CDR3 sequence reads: CASSQDGGLVNEQFF. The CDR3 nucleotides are TGCGCCAGCAGCCAAGATGGCGGACTAGTCAATGAGCAGTTCTTC.

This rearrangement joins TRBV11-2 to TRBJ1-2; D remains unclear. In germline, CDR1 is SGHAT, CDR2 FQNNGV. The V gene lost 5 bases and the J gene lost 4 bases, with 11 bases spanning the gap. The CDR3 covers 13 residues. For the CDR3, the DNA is TGTGCCAGCAGCCCGGACCTACTCTATGGCTACACCTTC. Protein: CASSPDLLYGYTF.

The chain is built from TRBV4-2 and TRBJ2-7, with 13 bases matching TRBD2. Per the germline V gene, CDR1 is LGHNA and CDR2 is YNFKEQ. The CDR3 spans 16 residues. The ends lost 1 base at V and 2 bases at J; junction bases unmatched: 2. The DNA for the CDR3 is TGTGCCAGCAGCCAAGGACTAGCGGGGGGCGCCTACGAGCAGTACTTC. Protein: CASSQGLAGGAYEQYF.

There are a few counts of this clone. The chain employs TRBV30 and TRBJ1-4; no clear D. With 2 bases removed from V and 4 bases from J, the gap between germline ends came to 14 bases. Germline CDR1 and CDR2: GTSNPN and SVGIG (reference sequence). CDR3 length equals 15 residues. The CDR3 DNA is TGTGCCTGGAGTTTGATTAGACGGTTTAATGAAAAACTGTTTTTT. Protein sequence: CAWSLIRRFNEKLFF.

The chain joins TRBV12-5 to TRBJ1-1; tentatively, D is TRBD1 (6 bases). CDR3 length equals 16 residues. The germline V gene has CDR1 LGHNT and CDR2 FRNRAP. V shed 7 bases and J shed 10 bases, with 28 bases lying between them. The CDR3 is CASAPPMRQVLSSAFF. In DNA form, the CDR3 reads TGTGCTAGTGCCCCCCCTATGAGACAGGTTTTATCGTCAGCTTTCTTT.